This T cell receptor (beta chain) originates from a study of blood T cells in healthy people across ages. Whole-study findings and limits: Diversity was higher, and naive CD4+ cells more numerous, in long-lived donors than in aged donors. For the donors, CMV status was unknown and possibly confounded expanded clonotype changes. Naive T cell percentage showed a strong correlation with TCR beta diversity.

Comments on this clonotype: What it binds is unknown.

The authors ran a second PCR of about 6 to 11 cycles using a sample-barcoded 5' primer and a J-beta primer mix. TCRdb analysed the 5' RACE reads with MiXCR anew, one entry per CDR3 protein. The sample consists of about 730,000 distinct CDR3 sequences, roughly 45% of them appearing once. CDR1 and CDR2 (germline): DFQATT, SNEGSKA (reference sequence). The CDR3 length is 14 residues. Trimming cost V 0 bases and J 2 bases, with 11 bases left between them. The sequenced material came from blood. This receptor was identified in a woman in her sixties in good health. The chain combines TRBV20-1 with TRBJ2-7, with no clear D. Written as DNA, the CDR3 is TGCAGTGCTAGAGATTACCAGCAGACCTACGAGCAGTACTTC. Protein product: CSARDYQQTYEQYF.